The source of this T cell receptor beta chain is a study of CD8+ T cells in alopecia areata. Turning to the study itself: Percentage of affected scalp area was the basis on which treated patients' severity was scored.

CDR1 is SQVTM, CDR2 ANQGSEA, per germline. Trimming took off 0 bases at V and 7 bases at J, with 16 bases between the two ends. This CDR3 has 15 amino acids. Isolated RNA was reverse transcribed into cDNA used as the sequencing template. Sequencing was performed with immunoSEQ multiplex PCR; in TCRdb, only in-frame clones are kept and a portion is missing. This table has 35,000 to 45,000 clones, roughly 92% appearing once. Treatment of the sample: oral pan-JAK inhibitor, 5-10 mg twice daily. This chain joins TRBV29-1 and TRBJ1-5; tentatively, D is TRBD1 (5 bases). The source of this sequence is a human donor with alopecia areata. This material consisted of CD8+ T cells sorted from blood, taken at week 24, from a patient treated with tofacitinib. The CDR3 DNA is TGCAGCGTTGAAGAATCGGTAGTAGAGGGGCAGCCCCAGCATTTT. Translation: CSVEESVVEGQPQHF.